The 7 T cell receptor beta chains below come from one sample, sequenced in a study of human T cells and chemical hapten exposure. TCRdb re-called the RACE reads with MiXCR, one entry per CDR3 protein. The sample records roughly 100,000 distinct CDR3 sequences, 9% to 15% being singletons. Described time point: pre-sensitization, week 0. As for treatment: therapeutic diphenylcyclopropenone sensitization with weekly scalp DPC. Specimen: whole blood, collected in connection with sensitization to the hapten diphenylcyclopropenone (DPC). All receptors come from a woman between 50 and 59 years old with alopecia areata. Some clones in this sample may be carry-over from other donors' samples.

This clonotype has only a few counts. The chain carries TRBV24-1 and TRBJ2-3, with TRBD2 as a possible D gene (5 bases). From germline, CDR1 is KGHDR and CDR2 SFDVKD. This CDR3 region has 15 residues. V was cut by 4 bases and J by 4 bases, with 14 bases left in between. DNA of the CDR3: TGTGCCACCAGTGAATCCGGTGTCGGGGCAGATACGCAGTATTTT. It is translated as CATSESGVGADTQYF.

This clonotype was seen at least ten times. CDR3 coding DNA: TGTGCCAGCAGCCCACGGACTAGCCGAGGGAAAGAGACCCAGTACTTC. Encoded protein: CASSPRTSRGKETQYF. V usage is TRBV7-2 and J usage is TRBJ2-5; TRBD2 matches at 8 bases. The germline gives CDR1 SGHTA, CDR2 FQGNSA. V dropped 5 bases and J dropped 3; count of bases not matched to a gene: 11. The CDR3 has 16 residues.

This clonotype was detected many times. V usage is TRBV6-2 or TRBV6-3 and J usage is TRBJ1-1; D is undetermined. This CDR3 is built from 14 residues. Germline V gene data show CDR1 as MNHEY and CDR2 as SVGEGT. V was cut by 0 bases and J by 5 bases, with 10 bases left in between. The CDR3 sequence is CASSYSEGWTEAFF. The CDR3, as DNA: TGTGCCAGCAGTTACTCGGAGGGTTGGACTGAAGCTTTCTTT.

V gene TRBV6-1 combines with J gene TRBJ2-7, with D perhaps matching TRBD1 (6 bases). The V and J ends lost 11 bases and 2 bases respectively, with 16 bases between them. This CDR3 is 13 amino acids long. Germline assignment: CDR1 MNHNS and CDR2 SASEGT. DNA of the CDR3: TGTGCCGTGCTAAAGGACAGAACCTACGAGCAGTACTTC. It encodes CAVLKDRTYEQYF.

This clonotype was seen a handful of times. The chain recombines TRBV12-3 or TRBV12-4 with TRBJ2-1, with 7 bases that match TRBD2. The V gene end was trimmed by 5 bases and the J gene end by 7 bases; junction bases not matched to a gene: 8. The CDR3 runs to 14 residues. The CDR3 region is CASSLRLAGNEQFF. DNA of the CDR3: TGTGCCAGCAGTCTACGACTAGCCGGAAATGAGCAGTTCTTC.

This clonotype was detected many times. The chain has TRBV18 and TRBJ2-7, with 9 bases matching TRBD2. The CDR3 contains 16 residues. The V segment lost 3 bases and the J segment 4 bases; nucleotides outside the gene matches: 10. Germline V gene sequence: CDR1 KGHSH, CDR2 LQKENI. CDR3 residues: CASSPGLRGGPYEQYF. Here the CDR3 DNA reads TGTGCCAGCTCACCCGGGTTGCGGGGGGGCCCGTACGAGCAGTACTTC.

This clonotype was detected a few times. The J gene is TRBJ1-5, the V gene TRBV12-3 or TRBV12-4; D not resolved. V lost 7 bases and J 0 bases, leaving 16 bases between the germline ends. The CDR3 totals 16 residues. The CDR3: CASIKEGSHSNQPQHF. The CDR3 DNA is TGTGCCAGCATCAAGGAGGGCAGCCATAGCAATCAGCCCCAGCATTTT.